The clone carrying this T cell receptor (beta chain) has only a few counts. No antigen is known for it. The sample is drawn from a study of CD8+CD57+ T cells in acquired aplastic anemia. Between the trimmed V and J ends, which lost 5 bases and 3 bases, there was a span of 16 bases. The length of the CDR3 is 15 residues. Germline V gene sequence: CDR1 SEHNR, CDR2 FQNEAQ (reference sequence). Researchers used genomic DNA as the template to profile TCR beta VDJ and CDR3. TCRdb reanalysed the reads using MiXCR and keeps one entry per CDR3 protein. The sample records around 180,000 distinct CDR3 sequences, 64% being singletons. Notes on the study in general: There were some 27 CD8+ CDR3 sequences that occurred in both patients and controls. CD8+ Simpson's diversity in patients was not significantly different from that in controls.

Sequences were obtained from sorted CD4+, CD8+, or CD8+CD57+ T cells (not recorded which) from PBMCs. The chain employs TRBV7-9 and TRBJ1-1; tentative D call: TRBD1 (6 bases). The receptor's source is a human donor with severe aplastic anemia or a healthy control (not recorded which). The CDR3 DNA sequence: TGTGCCAGCAGCGGCGGACAGAGAAGGTACACTGAAGCTTTCTTT. This encodes CASSGGQRRYTEAFF.